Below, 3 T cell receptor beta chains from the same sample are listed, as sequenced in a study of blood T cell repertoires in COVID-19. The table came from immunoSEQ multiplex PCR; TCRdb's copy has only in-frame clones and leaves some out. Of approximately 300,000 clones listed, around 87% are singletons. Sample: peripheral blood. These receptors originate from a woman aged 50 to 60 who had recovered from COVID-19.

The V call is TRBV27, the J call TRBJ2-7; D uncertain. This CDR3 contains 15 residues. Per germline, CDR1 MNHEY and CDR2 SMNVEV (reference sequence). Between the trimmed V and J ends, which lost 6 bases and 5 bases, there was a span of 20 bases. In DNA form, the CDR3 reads TGTGCCAGCAGACAAACCCCAGGTGTTTATAACGAGCAGTACTTC. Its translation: CASRQTPGVYNEQYF.

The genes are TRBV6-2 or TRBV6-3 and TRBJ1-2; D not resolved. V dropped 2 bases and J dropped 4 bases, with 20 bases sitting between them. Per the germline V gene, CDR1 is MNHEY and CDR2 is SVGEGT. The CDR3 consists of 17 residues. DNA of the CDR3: TGTGCCAGCAGTTACCCAGGACTGACCCTTCGGAGCTATGGCTACACCTTC. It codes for CASSYPGLTLRSYGYTF.

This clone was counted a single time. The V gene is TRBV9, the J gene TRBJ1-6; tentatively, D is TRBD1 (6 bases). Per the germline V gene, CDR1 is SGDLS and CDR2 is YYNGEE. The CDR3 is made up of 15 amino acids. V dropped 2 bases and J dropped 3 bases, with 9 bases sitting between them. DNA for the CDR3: TGTGCCAGCAGCGTCCAGGGGAACTATAATTCACCCCTCCACTTT. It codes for CASSVQGNYNSPLHF.